Listed below are T cell receptor beta chains from one sample, sequenced in a study of blood T cell repertoires in COVID-19. Profiling relied on immunoSEQ multiplex PCR, and the TCRdb table lists in-frame clones only, not all of them. The sample has about 310,000 clones, approximately 89% seen once; the top ten hold more than 9%. Specimen: PBMCs or T cells enriched from blood (not recorded which). The source is a woman in her 30s who had recovered from COVID-19. CDR3s leave out the opening cysteine and the closing phenylalanine or tryptophan.

v_call cdr3_aa
TRBV27 ASRLTGNNQPQH
TRBV9 ASSSGGGNTEAF
TRBV18 ASSPYRAGVSYNSPLH
TRBV6-5 ASSYSWEGANEQF
TRBV2 ATMVGGSSYEQY
TRBV5-1 ASSFRDRGHEQY
TRBV10-2 ASSENIYNEQF
TRBV3-1/TRBV3-2 ASSPPSGQGVGETQY
TRBV4-2 ASSLTGGGWTLEQY
TRBV21-1 ASSKATGGFTGELF
TRBV3-1/TRBV3-2 ASSQDREAANTEAF
TRBV5-1 ASSHRGGSGNTIY
TRBV30 AWSVLGRGTDTQY
TRBV21-1 ASSTLHGQPRSPLH
TRBV5-1 ASSLAGSSYEQY
TRBV12-3/TRBV12-4 ASSGSWSYGYT
TRBV15 ATSTTLRGTEQPQH
TRBV2 ASSEWASGTLVGDEQF
TRBV3-1/TRBV3-2 ASSPGQGISGNTIY
TRBV12-3/TRBV12-4 ASSSRQDEQY
TRBV6-4 ASSDNGSPGELF
TRBV19 ASSFRGIHNEQF
TRBV6-5 ASISDRGSYGYT
TRBV19 ASSLLGQKNQPQH
TRBV5-4 AVGGVSPNYGYT
TRBV27 ASSARQTYEQY
TRBV5-1 ASSLAREMAKSDEQY
TRBV25-1 ASSESQGSSYEQY
TRBV18 ASSLSAYRVGEQY
TRBV29-1 SVEEVGELDTQY
TRBV2 ASSGTGANSDGYT
TRBV4-1 ASSQAIPFGSYNEQF
TRBV20-1 SASSRRGQGALSYT
TRBV11-3 ASSLGGSGGYEQY
TRBV27 ASSLTQVNQPQH
TRBV19 ASTRGIATGEHLDEQY
TRBV7-7 ASSLGLGNEQF
TRBV6-4 ASSRGKVTDTQY
TRBV7-3 ASSNLAGVADTQY
TRBV2 ASNSGTGYGYT
TRBV15 ATSKPGLAREQF
TRBV21-1 ASSNPLYGIATTEAF
TRBV28 ASSLGQIGGGYT
TRBV10-3 AIGGIGETQY
TRBV10-3 AIRGTGPNTEAF
TRBV12-2 ASRLTGPLNQPQH
TRBV6-6 ASSYPGQGSNQPQH
TRBV14 ASSQVGWRETQY
TRBV7-9 ASSSRFTTNTGELF
TRBV10-2 ASRETGDNEKLF
TRBV9 ASSVDAGTSGSTDTQY
TRBV9 ASSPGTSGYTDTQY